The text below deals with one T cell receptor beta chain. The data derive from a study of blood T cell repertoires in COVID-19. As handled by the study authors: The authors estimated nucleated cell counts from reference gene primer amplification. The table came from immunoSEQ multiplex PCR; TCRdb's copy has only in-frame clones and leaves some out. D and trimming were read from the DNA, whereas the V and J calls and clone size are those reported in that table. The sample lists approximately 140,000 clones, 80% to 90% seen once, with around 8% in the top ten. This CDR3 has 11 residues. Germline CDR1 reads MNHEY; CDR2 reads SMNVEV (reference sequence). V was trimmed by 3 bases and J by 4 bases, leaving 2 bases between them.

The sample comprised peripheral blood. This receptor was taken from a woman aged 60 to 75 with COVID-19, enrolled during active disease. The chain is built from TRBV27 and TRBJ2-3; the D is unclear. CDR3 nucleotides: TGTGCCAGCAGTTTCTCAGATACGCAGTATTTT. Residues: CASSFSDTQYF.